These T cell receptor beta chains were read from a single sample in a study of shared clonotypes between healthy human individuals. Produced via immunoSEQ multiplex PCR; TCRdb's table is partial and in-frame only. This table has about 2,500,000 clones, approximately 92% appearing once. The sequenced sample was naive CD4+ T cells sorted from blood. The receptors derive from a man younger than 35 in good health. CDR3s include the opening cysteine and the closing phenylalanine or tryptophan. D genes are given only for firm matches. Not all rows give a size; the values are once, few, many and, for expanded clones, a class.

j_gene | d_gene | v_gene | abundance | CDR3nt | CDR3aa
TRBJ2-7 | NA | TRBV4-2 | NA | TGTGCCAGCAGCCAAGGGGACAACTCCTACGAGCAGTACTTC | CASSQGDNSYEQYF
TRBJ2-5 | TRBD2 | TRBV5-1 | NA | TGCGCCAGCAGTTCGGGTGGGACTAGTCAAGAGACCCAGTACTTC | CASSSGGTSQETQYF
TRBJ2-3 | NA | TRBV21-1 | NA | TGTGCCAGCAGCAAATATCGGCGCGGTCGGGCCCCCAGGAGAGATACGCAGTATTTT | CASSKYRRGRAPRRDTQYF
TRBJ2-7 | NA | TRBV2 | NA | TGTGCCAGCACTCCAGGGGAGGGCGAGCAGTACTTC | CASTPGEGEQYF
TRBJ2-2 | NA | TRBV5-1 | once | TGCGCCAGCAGCTTGGCAACCCAGCTCCGGGAGCTGTTTTTT | CASSLATQLRELFF
TRBJ1-5 | NA | TRBV19 | NA | TGTGCCAGCGATGACAGACCGATAAGGGGCAATCAGCCCCAGCATTTT | CASDDRPIRGNQPQHF
TRBJ2-3 | TRBD2 | TRBV2 | NA | TGTGCCAGCAGTGTGACTAGCGGGGGGGCGAATACGCAGTATTTT | CASSVTSGGANTQYF
TRBJ2-5 | NA | TRBV5-1 | NA | TGCGCCAGCAGCTTGGGGTTCGGAGAGACCCAGTACTTC | CASSLGFGETQYF
TRBJ2-5 | NA | TRBV5-1 | NA | TGCGCCAGCGGAGCGGGTGGAACCCAAGAGACCCAGTACTTC | CASGAGGTQETQYF
TRBJ2-1 | TRBD1 | TRBV11-3 | NA | TGTGCCAGCAGCTTAGATACTCCTGCCGGGACAGGGGGTCACAATGAGCAGTTCTTC | CASSLDTPAGTGGHNEQFF
TRBJ1-1 | TRBD1 | TRBV10-3 | NA | TGTGCCATCAGCCGACAGGGCTTGAACACTGAAGCTTTCTTT | CAISRQGLNTEAFF
TRBJ2-7 | NA | TRBV6-5 | NA | TGTGCCAGCGCTAGGGGGATCGGTTCTGAAGAGCAGTACTTC | CASARGIGSEEQYF
TRBJ2-7 | NA | TRBV28 | NA | TGTGCCAGCAGCCCGACGGATTCGTTCTATTACGAGCAGTACTTC | CASSPTDSFYYEQYF
TRBJ1-1 | NA | TRBV6-1 | NA | TGTGCCAGCAGTGACGATGTACGTAGGGCTTTCTTT | CASSDDVRRAFF
TRBJ1-6 | NA | TRBV6-1 | NA | TGTGCCAGCAGGCCGGTGGCTAATTCACCCCTCCACTTT | CASRPVANSPLHF
TRBJ2-5 | TRBD1 | TRBV29-1 | NA | TGCAGCGTAGCCCTGGGGACAGGATCCGAAGAGACCCAGTACTTC | CSVALGTGSEETQYF
TRBJ1-4 | NA | TRBV15 | NA | TGTGCCACCAGCAGCCCCTCGGGTGATGAAAAACTGTTTTTT | CATSSPSGDEKLFF
TRBJ2-7 | TRBD1 | TRBV28 | NA | TGTGCCAGCAGTTACACCGGGACAGGGGGCTTGAGGGAGCAGTACTTC | CASSYTGTGGLREQYF
TRBJ2-3 | TRBD1 | TRBV12-5 | NA | TGTGCTAGTGCTCGGGACAGGGGGCTTGATACGCAGTATTTT | CASARDRGLDTQYF
TRBJ2-4 | TRBD2 | TRBV4-1 | NA | TGCGCCAGCAGCCAAGCAGAGCGGGGGGGCGTAAACATTCAGTACTTC | CASSQAERGGVNIQYF
TRBJ1-2 | NA | TRBV5-4 | NA | TGTGCCAGCAGCTTGGGGAGGGGTCTCCGCGACTATGGCTACACCTTC | CASSLGRGLRDYGYTF
TRBJ2-2 | NA | TRBV5-1 | NA | TGCGCCAGCAGCTTGGCTGAGGAGACCGGGGAGCTGTTTTTT | CASSLAEETGELFF
TRBJ2-5 | NA | TRBV7-9 | NA | TGTGCCAGCACCGCGGGGCAAACCTACCAAGAGACCCAGTACTTC | CASTAGQTYQETQYF
TRBJ1-1 | TRBD1 | TRBV12-5 | NA | TGTGCTAGTGGTCCAACACAGGGGGCTCACACTGAAGCTTTCTTT | CASGPTQGAHTEAFF
TRBJ2-5 | TRBD1 | TRBV6-1 | NA | TGTGCCAGCAGTGACCGGGACAGTCCCCACCAAGAGACCCAGTACTTC | CASSDRDSPHQETQYF
TRBJ1-4 | TRBD1 | TRBV7-6 | NA | TGTGCCAGCAGTTTTAGACCGGGACAGGGACCACGCACTAATGAAAAACTGTTTTTT | CASSFRPGQGPRTNEKLFF
TRBJ2-1 | TRBD1 | TRBV6-1 | NA | TGTGCCAGCAGCCCCGAGGCAGGGGGCTATCATGAGCAGTTCTTC | CASSPEAGGYHEQFF
TRBJ2-7 | TRBD1 | TRBV6-1 | NA | TGTGCCAGCGGGCTAGCGACCACAGGGGGCGAGCAGTACTTC | CASGLATTGGEQYF
TRBJ1-1 | TRBD1 | TRBV19 | NA | TGTGCCAGTACCTGGACAGGCTTCACTGAAGCTTTCTTT | CASTWTGFTEAFF
TRBJ2-5 | TRBD1 | TRBV7-2 | NA | TGTGCCAGCAGCCAAGACAGGGGGACCCAGTACTTC | CASSQDRGTQYF
TRBJ2-5 | NA | TRBV6-5 | NA | TGTGCCAGCAGTCGAGGCAGGGAATTCCGAGAGACCCAGTACTTC | CASSRGREFRETQYF
TRBJ2-7 | NA | TRBV2 | NA | TGTGCCAGCAGGGAGCGGACCCAATTATCCTACGAGCAGTACTTC | CASRERTQLSYEQYF
TRBJ2-7 | NA | TRBV6-5 | once | TGTGCCAGCAGTTACTCAGCCGGGGGAAATTCCTACGAGCAGTACTTC | CASSYSAGGNSYEQYF
TRBJ1-1 | NA | TRBV4-1 | NA | TGCGCCAGCAGCCAAGCAGGGGACCCGGGGGGAAACACTGAAGCTTTCTTT | CASSQAGDPGGNTEAFF
TRBJ2-3 | TRBD2 | TRBV6-7 | NA | TGTGCCAGCAGTTACATTCTAGCGGGGGGCCGGACAGATACGCAGTATTTT | CASSYILAGGRTDTQYF
TRBJ1-6 | NA | TRBV10-3 | NA | TGTGCCATCAGTGACGACAGTAATTCACCCCTCCACTTT | CAISDDSNSPLHF
TRBJ2-3 | NA | TRBV5-6 | NA | TGTGCCAGCAGCTTGGTCTCGGGCGGACCCACAGATACGCAGTATTTT | CASSLVSGGPTDTQYF
TRBJ2-5 | TRBD2 | TRBV5-1 | NA | TGCGCCAGCAGCCCGCTAGCGGCTCAAGAGACCCAGTACTTC | CASSPLAAQETQYF
TRBJ1-2 | TRBD1 | TRBV19 | NA | TGTGCCAGTAGTATAAAGACGGACAGGGGAAACGGCTACACCTTC | CASSIKTDRGNGYTF
TRBJ1-2 | NA | TRBV7-3 | NA | TGTGCCAGCAGCTTAATTGAGGGAATTAACTATGGCTACACCTTC | CASSLIEGINYGYTF
TRBJ1-1 | NA | TRBV6-5 | NA | TGTGCCAGCAGTTATGGGATGAACACTGAAGCTTTCTTT | CASSYGMNTEAFF
TRBJ1-6 | NA | TRBV5-1 | NA | TGCGCCAGCAGCTTGAACAGGGATCCCTCTCTTGGGTCCCTCCACTTT | CASSLNRDPSLGSLHF
TRBJ2-1 | NA | TRBV11-2 | NA | TGTGCCAGCAGCGTTAAGATCGAGCAGTTCTTC | CASSVKIEQFF
TRBJ2-4 | NA | TRBV7-9 | NA | TGTGCCAGCAGCAGGGACCTAGCCAAAAACATTCAGTACTTC | CASSRDLAKNIQYF
TRBJ1-2 | NA | TRBV18 | NA | TGTGCCAGCTCACCCCTCGGATACGCGGACTCTAACTATGGCTACACCTTC | CASSPLGYADSNYGYTF
TRBJ1-3 | NA | TRBV19 | NA | TGTGCCAGTAACCCCGGCCCGGGGGGAAACACCATATATTTT | CASNPGPGGNTIYF
TRBJ2-7 | TRBD1 | TRBV5-5 | once | TGTGCCAGCAGCTTGGTCGGGACAGCAGACGTCTACGAGCAGTACTTC | CASSLVGTADVYEQYF
TRBJ2-4 | TRBD1 | TRBV5-4 | NA | TGTGCCAGCAGCTTAGAGGGGGCGGGAAACATTCAGTACTTC | CASSLEGAGNIQYF
TRBJ1-1 | TRBD1 | TRBV27 | few | TGTGCCAGCAGACGGGACAGGGCGAACACTGAAGCTTTCTTT | CASRRDRANTEAFF
TRBJ2-1 | TRBD2 | TRBV10-2 | NA | TGCGCCAGCAGAGACGGGACTAGCGGCCTTTACAATGAGCAGTTCTTC | CASRDGTSGLYNEQFF
TRBJ2-3 | TRBD1 | TRBV28 | NA | TGTGCCAGCAGTCCCGGTAGGGGGCTGGGAGATACGCAGTATTTT | CASSPGRGLGDTQYF
TRBJ1-4 | NA | TRBV27 | few | TGTGCCAGCAGTCCCCTCCGACGGATTGAAAAACTGTTTTTT | CASSPLRRIEKLFF
TRBJ1-1 | TRBD1 | TRBV7-2 | NA | TGTGCCAGCAGGAAAGACAGGGGGCGGGAGACTGAAGCTTTCTTT | CASRKDRGRETEAFF